This is a list of T cell receptor beta chains from one sample in a study of T cells in Graves' hyperthyroidism and ophthalmopathy. MiXCR, run by TCRdb on the multiplex PCR reads, gives a single entry per CDR3 protein. The repertoire includes hundreds of thousands of distinct CDR3 sequences, about 20% of them detected once, and about 3.7% sits in the top ten. Sequencing input: blood. The receptors shown here come from a woman aged 18-29 years with Graves' hyperthyroidism. Each CDR3 is given with its conserved first and last residue. A D gene is named only where the DNA matches it firmly. For some rows the clone size is stated as once, few or many, or as a class when expanded; others skip it.

>TRBV4-1|NA|TRBJ1-5|15|TRBD1
TGCGCCAGCAGCCAAGCCGGGACAGGGGCCCAGCCCCAGCATTTT
CASSQAGTGAQPQHF
>TRBV4-1|few|TRBJ2-7|16|TRBD1
TGCGCCAGCAGCCGGGGGGACAGGGACGGTCTCTACGAGCAGTACTTC
CASSRGDRDGLYEQYF
>TRBV19|NA|TRBJ1-2|14|NA
TGTGCCAGCTGCAACAGGGAATCCAACTATGGCTACACCTTC
CASCNRESNYGYTF
>TRBV29-1|many|TRBJ2-7|12|NA
TGCAGCGCCACGGCCCAGGGTGACGAGCAGTACTTC
CSATAQGDEQYF
>TRBV11-2|many|TRBJ1-5|16|NA
TGTGCCAGCAGCTTGGGACCCACATCTCTATATCAGCCCCAGCATTTT
CASSLGPTSLYQPQHF
>TRBV28|many|TRBJ1-5|14|TRBD1
TGTGCCAGCAGTTTGGGGACAGGGATTCAGCCCCAGCATTTT
CASSLGTGIQPQHF
>TRBV2|many|TRBJ2-7|14|TRBD1
TGTGCCAGCACCAAAAAATGGACAGGGGACGAGCAGTACTTC
CASTKKWTGDEQYF
>TRBV12-3/TRBV12-4|NA|TRBJ2-5|15|TRBD2
TGTGCCAGCAGTTTGGCCCTAGCGGGGCAAGAGACCCAGTACTTC
CASSLALAGQETQYF
>TRBV10-3|many|TRBJ2-5|14|NA
TGTGCCATCAGTGACAAACTGGCTGATGGGACCCAGTACTTC
CAISDKLADGTQYF
>TRBV5-1|few|TRBJ1-1|20|TRBD1
TGCGCCAGCAGCCCTTCTTTGATTCCCGGGACAGGGGAAGGCAGTGGTGAAGCTTTCTTT
CASSPSLIPGTGEGSGEAFF
>TRBV4-2|many|TRBJ2-5|19|NA
TGTGCCAGCAGCCAATATACACAGGGTGTGAGAAGGAGGCAAGAGACCCAGTACTTC
CASSQYTQGVRRRQETQYF
>TRBV7-2|many|TRBJ2-4|13|TRBD1
TGTGCCAGCAGCCACGGACAGGGACACATTCAGTACTTC
CASSHGQGHIQYF
>TRBV10-3|NA|TRBJ1-2|14|NA
TGTGCCATCAGTGCCCCGGGACAAAACTATGGCTACACCTTC
CAISAPGQNYGYTF
>TRBV20-1|many|TRBJ1-2|17|NA
TGCAGTGCTAGAGATCCCCCTTCGACGGAATGGGCCTATGGCTACACCTTC
CSARDPPSTEWAYGYTF
>TRBV6-2/TRBV6-3|many|TRBJ1-6|13|NA
TGTGCCAGCAGTTACCGGCATAATTCACCCCTCCACTTT
CASSYRHNSPLHF
>TRBV5-1|NA|TRBJ2-5|14|TRBD2
TGCGCCGGCAGCTTGGGCGGGGGGCAAGAGACCCAGTACTTC
CAGSLGGGQETQYF
>TRBV9|NA|TRBJ2-2|15|TRBD1
TGTGCCAGCAGCCTAAGGGACAGCAACACCGGGGAGCTGTGTTTT
CASSLRDSNTGELCF
>TRBV28|NA|TRBJ2-5|16|TRBD1
TGTGCCAGCAGTGGATGGGACAGGGGATTGGTCGAGACCCAGTACTTC
CASSGWDRGLVETQYF
>TRBV5-5|many|TRBJ1-2|14|TRBD1
TGTGCCAGCAGCCCCACCGGGACAGGGGTTGGCTACACCTTC
CASSPTGTGVGYTF
>TRBV7-8|NA|TRBJ2-5|17|TRBD2
TGTGCCAGCAGCTTAGCAGGCACTAGCGGGGGGAGAGAGACCCAGTACTTC
CASSLAGTSGGRETQYF